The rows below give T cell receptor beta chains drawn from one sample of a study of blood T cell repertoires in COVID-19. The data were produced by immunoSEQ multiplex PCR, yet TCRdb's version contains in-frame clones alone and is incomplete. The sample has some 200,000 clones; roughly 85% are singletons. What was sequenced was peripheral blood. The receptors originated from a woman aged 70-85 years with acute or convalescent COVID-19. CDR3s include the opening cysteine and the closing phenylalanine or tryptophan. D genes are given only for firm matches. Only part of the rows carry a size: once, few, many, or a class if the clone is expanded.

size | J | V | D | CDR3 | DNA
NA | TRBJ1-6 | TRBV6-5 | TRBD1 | CASSKGTENSPLHF | TGTGCCAGCAGTAAGGGGACAGAGAATTCACCCCTCCACTTT
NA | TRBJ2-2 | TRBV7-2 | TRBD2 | CASSLVAGGTGELFF | TGTGCCAGCAGCTTAGTTGCGGGAGGCACCGGGGAGCTGTTTTTT
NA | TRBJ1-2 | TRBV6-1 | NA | CASSDRDNGGYTF | TGTGCCAGCAGTGACCGGGACAATGGTGGCTACACCTTC
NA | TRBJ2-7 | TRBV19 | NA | CASSNPGVGSYEQYF | TGTGCCAGTAGTAACCCAGGGGTGGGCTCCTACGAGCAGTACTTC
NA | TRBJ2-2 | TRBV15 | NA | CATSRVPTSGKTGELFF | TGTGCCACCAGCAGGGTTCCGACGAGCGGAAAGACCGGGGAGCTGTTTTTT
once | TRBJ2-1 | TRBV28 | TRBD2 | CASSYPGASGSLNEQFF | TGTGCCAGCAGTTACCCCGGCGCTAGCGGGAGTCTCAATGAGCAGTTCTTC
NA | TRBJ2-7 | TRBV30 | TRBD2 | CAWAPLAGGYEQYF | TGTGCCTGGGCCCCCCTAGCGGGGGGCTACGAGCAGTACTTC
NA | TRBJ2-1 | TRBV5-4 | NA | CASSRNQGGEQFF | TGTGCCAGCAGCAGAAATCAGGGGGGTGAGCAGTTCTTC
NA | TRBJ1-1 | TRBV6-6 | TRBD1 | CASNTGQRSEAFF | TGTGCCAGCAACACGGGACAGCGGAGTGAAGCTTTCTTT
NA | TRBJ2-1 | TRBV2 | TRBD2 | CASSEETSGYNEQFF | TGTGCCAGCAGTGAAGAAACTAGCGGATACAATGAGCAGTTCTTC
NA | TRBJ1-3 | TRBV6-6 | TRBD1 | CASSRDSSGNTIYF | TGTGCCAGCAGCAGGGACAGCTCTGGAAACACCATATATTTT
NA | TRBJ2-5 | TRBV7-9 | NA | CASISGAAQETQYF | TGTGCCAGCATCTCAGGGGCGGCGCAAGAGACCCAGTACTTC
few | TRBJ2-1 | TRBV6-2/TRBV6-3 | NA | CASSARSPNEKFF | TGTGCCAGCAGTGCCAGGTCGCCTAACGAAAAATTCTTC
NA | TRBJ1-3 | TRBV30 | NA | CAWSAEGGNTIYF | TGTGCCTGGAGCGCGGAGGGCGGAAACACCATATATTTT
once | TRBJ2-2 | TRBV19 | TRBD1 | CASRVTGTNTGELFF | TGTGCCAGTAGGGTGACAGGGACAAACACCGGGGAGCTGTTTTTT
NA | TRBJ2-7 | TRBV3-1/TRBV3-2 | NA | CASSFSSGPGLRYEQYF | TGTGCCAGCAGCTTCTCATCCGGTCCGGGTTTGAGGTACGAGCAGTACTTC
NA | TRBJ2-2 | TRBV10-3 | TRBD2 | CAISESGGFLAPTNTGELFF | TGTGCCATCAGTGAGTCGGGGGGGTTCCTAGCGCCTACGAACACCGGGGAGCTGTTTTTT
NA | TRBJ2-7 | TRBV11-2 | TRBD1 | CASSFVRDRGSSYEQYF | TGTGCCAGCAGCTTCGTCCGGGACAGGGGAAGCTCCTACGAGCAGTACTTC
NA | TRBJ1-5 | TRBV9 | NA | CASSVGGEPNGPQHF | TGTGCCAGCAGCGTAGGAGGAGAGCCCAATGGGCCCCAGCATTTT
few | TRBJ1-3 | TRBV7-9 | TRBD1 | CASSLAGQGARGNTIYF | TGTGCCAGCAGCTTAGCGGGGCAGGGGGCGCGAGGAAACACCATATATTTT
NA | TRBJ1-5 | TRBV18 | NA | CASSPRGAGLQPQHF | TGTGCCAGCTCACCACGTGGGGCAGGGCTTCAGCCCCAGCATTTT
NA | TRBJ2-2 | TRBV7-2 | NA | CASSLRWGNTGELFF | TGTGCCAGCAGCTTACGGTGGGGCAACACCGGGGAGCTGTTTTTT
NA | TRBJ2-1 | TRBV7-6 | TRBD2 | CASSLAGLAGGTEQFF | TGTGCCAGCAGCTTAGCCGGACTAGCGGGAGGAACTGAGCAGTTCTTC
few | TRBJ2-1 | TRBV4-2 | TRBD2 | CASSQEALLAGGREQFF | TGTGCCAGCAGCCAAGAAGCGCTCCTAGCGGGAGGTAGGGAGCAGTTCTTC
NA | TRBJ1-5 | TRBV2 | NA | CASRQGNSNQPQHF | TGTGCCAGCAGGCAGGGGAATAGCAATCAGCCCCAGCATTTT
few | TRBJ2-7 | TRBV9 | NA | CASSRGSYEQYF | TGTGCCAGCAGCAGGGGCTCCTACGAGCAGTACTTC
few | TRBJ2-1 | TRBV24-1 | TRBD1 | CATGTGTGTYNEQFF | TGTGCCACGGGAACCGGGACAGGGACGTACAATGAGCAGTTCTTC
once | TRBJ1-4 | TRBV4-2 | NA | CASSQDKGNNEKLFF | TGTGCCAGCAGCCAAGATAAGGGGAATAATGAAAAACTGTTTTTT
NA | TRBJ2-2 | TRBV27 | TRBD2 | CASSLREGLADNTGELFF | TGTGCCAGCAGTTTGAGAGAGGGACTAGCGGATAACACCGGGGAGCTGTTTTTT
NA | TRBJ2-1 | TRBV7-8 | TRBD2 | CASSPRGASGAPNEQFF | TGTGCCAGCAGCCCCCGGGGGGCTAGCGGGGCCCCTAATGAGCAGTTCTTC
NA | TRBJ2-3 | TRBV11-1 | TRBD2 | CASSLVGGTSFITQYF | TGTGCCAGCAGCTTAGTCGGGGGGACTAGCTTCATTACGCAGTATTTT
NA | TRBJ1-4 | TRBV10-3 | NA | CAISESSPMAGEKLFF | TGTGCCATCAGTGAGTCGTCGCCAATGGCGGGAGAAAAACTGTTTTTT
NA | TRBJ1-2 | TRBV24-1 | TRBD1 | CATSESGTGTIFYGYTF | TGTGCCACCAGTGAAAGCGGGACAGGGACTATTTTCTATGGCTACACCTTC
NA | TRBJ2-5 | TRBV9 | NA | CASSIHDSGETQYF | TGTGCCAGCAGCATCCACGATAGCGGAGAGACCCAGTACTTC
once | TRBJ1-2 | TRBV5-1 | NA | CASSLGGWDYGYTF | TGCGCCAGCAGCTTGGGAGGCTGGGACTATGGCTACACCTTC
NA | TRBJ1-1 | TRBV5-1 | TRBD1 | CASRTTGTGNTEAFF | TGCGCCAGCAGGACTACCGGGACAGGGAACACTGAAGCTTTCTTT
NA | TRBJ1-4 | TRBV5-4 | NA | CASSAGPGLASTNEKLFF | TGTGCCAGCAGCGCTGGGCCAGGGCTCGCCTCAACTAATGAAAAACTGTTTTTT
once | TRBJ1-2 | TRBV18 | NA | CASSPYSGQTNYGYTF | TGTGCCAGCTCACCCTACTCAGGACAGACTAACTATGGCTACACCTTC
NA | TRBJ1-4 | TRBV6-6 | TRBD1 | CASSRGQGGNEKLFF | TGTGCCAGCAGTCGGGGACAGGGCGGTAATGAAAAACTGTTTTTT
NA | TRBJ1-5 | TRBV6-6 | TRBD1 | CASSYDSRGNQPQHF | TGTGCCAGCAGTTACGATAGCAGGGGGAATCAGCCCCAGCATTTT
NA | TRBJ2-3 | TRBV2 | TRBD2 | CASSEGTSGNTDTQYF | TGTGCCAGCAGTGAAGGGACTAGCGGTAACACAGATACGCAGTATTTT
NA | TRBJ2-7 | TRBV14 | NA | CASSYQGSYEQYF | TGTGCCAGCAGCTATCAGGGTTCCTACGAGCAGTACTTC
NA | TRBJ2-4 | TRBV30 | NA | CAWSGQGNIQYF | TGTGCCTGGAGTGGTCAGGGAAACATTCAGTACTTC
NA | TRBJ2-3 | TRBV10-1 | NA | CATELGNTQYF | TGCGCCACCGAACTAGGGAACACGCAGTATTTT
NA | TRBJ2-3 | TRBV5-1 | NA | CASSVLGRQPDTQYF | TGCGCCAGCAGCGTCCTCGGGAGACAGCCAGATACGCAGTATTTT
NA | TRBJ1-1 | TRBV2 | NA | CASSAMRTEAFF | TGTGCCAGCAGTGCAATGCGTACTGAAGCTTTCTTT
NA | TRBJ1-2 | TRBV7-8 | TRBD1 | CASSLGDRNFYGYTF | TGTGCCAGCAGCTTGGGGGACAGAAATTTCTATGGCTACACCTTC
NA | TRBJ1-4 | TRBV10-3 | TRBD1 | CAISDRQGTNEKLFF | TGTGCCATCAGTGATAGACAGGGGACTAATGAAAAACTGTTTTTT